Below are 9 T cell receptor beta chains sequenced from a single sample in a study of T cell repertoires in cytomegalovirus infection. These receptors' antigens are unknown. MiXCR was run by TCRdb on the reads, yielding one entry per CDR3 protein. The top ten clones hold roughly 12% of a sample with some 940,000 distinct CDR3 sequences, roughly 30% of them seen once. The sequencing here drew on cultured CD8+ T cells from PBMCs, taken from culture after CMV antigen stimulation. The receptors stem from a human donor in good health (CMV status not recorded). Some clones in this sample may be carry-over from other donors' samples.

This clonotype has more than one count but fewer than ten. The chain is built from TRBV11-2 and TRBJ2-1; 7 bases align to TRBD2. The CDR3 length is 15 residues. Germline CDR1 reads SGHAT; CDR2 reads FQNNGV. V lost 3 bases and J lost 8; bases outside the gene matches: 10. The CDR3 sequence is CASSFRSSGVDEQFF. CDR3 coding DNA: TGTGCCAGCAGCTTCAGGTCCAGCGGGGTTGATGAGCAGTTCTTC.

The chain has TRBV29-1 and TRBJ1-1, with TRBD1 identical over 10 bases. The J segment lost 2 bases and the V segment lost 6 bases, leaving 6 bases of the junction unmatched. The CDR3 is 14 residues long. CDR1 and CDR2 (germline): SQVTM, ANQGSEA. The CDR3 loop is CSVVTGGLNTEAFF. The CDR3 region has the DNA TGCAGCGTCGTGACAGGGGGCTTAAACACTGAAGCTTTCTTT.

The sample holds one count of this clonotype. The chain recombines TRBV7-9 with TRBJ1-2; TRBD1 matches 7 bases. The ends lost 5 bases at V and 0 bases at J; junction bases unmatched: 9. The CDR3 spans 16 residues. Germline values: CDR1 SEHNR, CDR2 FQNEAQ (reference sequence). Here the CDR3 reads CASSPGQGGPNYGYTF. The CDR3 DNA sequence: TGTGCCAGCAGCCCGGGTCAAGGGGGCCCTAACTATGGCTACACCTTC.

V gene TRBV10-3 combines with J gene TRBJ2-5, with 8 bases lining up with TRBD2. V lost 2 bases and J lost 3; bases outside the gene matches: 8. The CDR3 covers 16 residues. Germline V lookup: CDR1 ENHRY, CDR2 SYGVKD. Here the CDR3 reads CAISEPGLAGKETQYF. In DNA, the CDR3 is TGTGCCATCAGTGAGCCGGGTCTAGCGGGTAAAGAGACCCAGTACTTC.

CDR3 bases: TGTGCCATCAGGACAACAGGGGGCAGATACACAGATACGCAGTATTTT. It translates to CAIRTTGGRYTDTQYF. V and J are TRBV10-3 and TRBJ2-3; 9 bases align to TRBD1. The length of the CDR3 is 16 residues. Germline V gives CDR1 ENHRY, CDR2 SYGVKD. J lost 2 bases, V lost 6 bases, and 9 bases had no gene match.

The CDR3 DNA follows: TGTGCCAGCAGTAACGGACAGGGGGCTGAGGGCTACACCTTC. Protein sequence: CASSNGQGAEGYTF. V gene TRBV7-9 combines with J gene TRBJ1-2, with 11 bases identical to TRBD1. J gave up 8 bases and V 6 bases, and 8 bases lay outside the gene matches. Looked up from germline, CDR1 is SEHNR and CDR2 is FQNEAQ (reference sequence). The CDR3 is made up of 14 amino acids.

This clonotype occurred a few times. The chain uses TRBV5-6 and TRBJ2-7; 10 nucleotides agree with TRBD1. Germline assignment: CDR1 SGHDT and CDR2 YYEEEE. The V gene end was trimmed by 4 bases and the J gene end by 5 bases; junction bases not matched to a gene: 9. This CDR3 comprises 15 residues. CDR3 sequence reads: CASSDAGTGDHEQYF. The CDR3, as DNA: TGTGCCAGCAGCGACGCCGGGACAGGGGACCACGAGCAGTACTTC.

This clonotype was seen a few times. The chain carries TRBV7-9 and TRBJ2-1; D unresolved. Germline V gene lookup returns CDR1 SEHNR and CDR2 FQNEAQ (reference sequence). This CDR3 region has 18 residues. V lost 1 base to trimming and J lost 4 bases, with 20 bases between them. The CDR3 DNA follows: TGTGCCAGCAGCTTAGGGCTGGGGATCTCGAACAGATACAATGAGCAGTTCTTC. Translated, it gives CASSLGLGISNRYNEQFF.

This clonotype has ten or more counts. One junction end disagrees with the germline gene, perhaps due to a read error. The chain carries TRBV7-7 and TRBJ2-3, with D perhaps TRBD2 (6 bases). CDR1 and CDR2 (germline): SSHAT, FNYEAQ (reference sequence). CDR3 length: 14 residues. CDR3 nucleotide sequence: TGTGCTAGCAGCTTAACCTGGGGGGATAATACGCAGTATTTT. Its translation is CASSLTWGDNTQYF.